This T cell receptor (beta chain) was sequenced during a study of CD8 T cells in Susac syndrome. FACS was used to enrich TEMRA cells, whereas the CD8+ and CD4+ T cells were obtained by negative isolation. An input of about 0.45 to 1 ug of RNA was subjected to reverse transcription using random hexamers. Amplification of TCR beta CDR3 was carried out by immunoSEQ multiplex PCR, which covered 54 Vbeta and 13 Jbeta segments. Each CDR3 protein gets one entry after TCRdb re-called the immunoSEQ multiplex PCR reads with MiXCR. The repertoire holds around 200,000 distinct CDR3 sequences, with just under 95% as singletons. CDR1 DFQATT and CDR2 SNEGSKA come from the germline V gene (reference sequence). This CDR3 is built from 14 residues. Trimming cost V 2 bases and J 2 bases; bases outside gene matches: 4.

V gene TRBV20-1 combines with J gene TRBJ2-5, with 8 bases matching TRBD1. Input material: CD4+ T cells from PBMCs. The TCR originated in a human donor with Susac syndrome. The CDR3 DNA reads TGCAGTGCTAGACCCCGGACAGGGCAAGAGACCCAGTACTTC. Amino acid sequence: CSARPRTGQETQYF.